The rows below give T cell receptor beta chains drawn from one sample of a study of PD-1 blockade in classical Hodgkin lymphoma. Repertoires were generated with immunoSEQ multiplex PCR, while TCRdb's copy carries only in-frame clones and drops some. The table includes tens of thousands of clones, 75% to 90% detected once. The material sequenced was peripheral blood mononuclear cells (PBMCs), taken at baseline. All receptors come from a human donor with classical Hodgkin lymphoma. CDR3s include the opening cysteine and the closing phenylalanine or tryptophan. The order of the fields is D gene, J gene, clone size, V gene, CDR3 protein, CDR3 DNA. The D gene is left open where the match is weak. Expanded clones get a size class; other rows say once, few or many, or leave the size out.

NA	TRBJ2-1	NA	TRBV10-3	CAISEPGMRNEQFF	TGTGCCATCAGTGAGCCGGGTATGAGAAATGAGCAGTTCTTC
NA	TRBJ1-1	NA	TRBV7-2	CASSFLWGPNTEAFF	TGTGCCAGCAGCTTCCTCTGGGGACCGAACACTGAAGCTTTCTTT
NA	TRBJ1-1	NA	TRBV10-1	CASSQGVRTEAFF	TGCGCCAGTTCACAGGGAGTACGAACTGAAGCTTTCTTT
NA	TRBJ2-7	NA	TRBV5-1	CASSPGTGSYEQYF	TGCGCCAGCAGCCCCGGGACCGGCTCCTACGAGCAGTACTTC
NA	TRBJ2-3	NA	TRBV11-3	CASSLDPATDTQYF	TGTGCCAGCAGCTTAGACCCGGCCACAGATACGCAGTATTTT
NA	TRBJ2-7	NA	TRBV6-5	CASSYGGGVPPYEQYF	TGTGCCAGCAGTTACGGTGGGGGAGTCCCTCCCTACGAGCAGTACTTC
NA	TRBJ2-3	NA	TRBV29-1	CSVDPGATDTQYF	TGCAGCGTTGATCCGGGAGCCACAGATACGCAGTATTTT
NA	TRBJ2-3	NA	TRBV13	CASSNRDWLTDTQYF	TGTGCCAGCAGCAACCGGGACTGGTTAACAGATACGCAGTATTTT
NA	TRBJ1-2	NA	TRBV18	CASSPQAGTSGYTF	TGTGCCAGCTCACCCCAAGCCGGGACCTCGGGCTACACCTTC
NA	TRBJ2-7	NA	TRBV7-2	CASSLEGRSSYEQYF	TGTGCCAGCAGCTTAGAAGGCAGGAGCTCCTACGAGCAGTACTTC
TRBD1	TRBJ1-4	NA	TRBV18	CASSPLGTDTATNEKLFF	TGTGCCAGCTCACCACTTGGGACAGATACTGCAACTAATGAAAAACTGTTTTTT
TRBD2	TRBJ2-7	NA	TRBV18	CASSPLDTSGSLCCEQYF	TGTGCCAGCTCACCACTCGACACTAGCGGGAGCTTATGCTGCGAGCAGTACTTC
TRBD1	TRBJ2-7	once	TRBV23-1	CASSHFGQETYEQYF	TGCGCCAGCAGTCATTTCGGACAGGAAACCTACGAGCAGTACTTC
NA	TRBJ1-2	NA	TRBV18	CASSPWDYGYTF	TGTGCCAGCTCACCATGGGACTATGGCTACACCTTC
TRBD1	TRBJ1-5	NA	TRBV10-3	CAISPSDRLNQPQHF	TGTGCCATCAGCCCGTCGGACAGGCTCAATCAGCCCCAGCATTTT
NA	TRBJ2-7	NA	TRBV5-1	CASSLGLGTHEQYF	TGCGCCAGCAGCTTGGGTCTCGGAACCCACGAGCAGTACTTC
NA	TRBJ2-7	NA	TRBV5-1	CASSEPLTEISYEQYF	TGCGCCAGCAGTGAACCTTTGACAGAAATCTCCTACGAGCAGTACTTC
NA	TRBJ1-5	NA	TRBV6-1	CASQGDWGPTQPQHF	TGTGCCAGTCAAGGGGATTGGGGGCCCACTCAGCCCCAGCATTTT
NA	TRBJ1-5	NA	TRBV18	CASSPPGAGVFFNQPQHF	TGTGCCAGCTCACCACCGGGAGCAGGGGTTTTTTTCAACCAGCCCCAGCATTTT
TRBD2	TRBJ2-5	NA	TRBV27	CASSPRLAGGPGETQYF	TGTGCCAGCAGCCCTAGACTAGCGGGAGGGCCCGGAGAGACCCAGTACTTC
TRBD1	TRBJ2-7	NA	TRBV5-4	CASSLEGTGAYEQYF	TGTGCCAGCAGCTTGGAGGGGACAGGTGCATACGAGCAGTACTTC
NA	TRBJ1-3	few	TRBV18	CASSPRGDSGNTIYF	TGTGCCAGCTCACCCCGGGGAGACTCTGGAAACACCATATATTTT
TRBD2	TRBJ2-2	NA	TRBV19	CASSPTLGLAVNTGELFF	TGTGCCAGTAGTCCAACCTTGGGACTAGCGGTGAACACCGGGGAGCTGTTTTTT
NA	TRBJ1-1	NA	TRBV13	CASSKTGAMNTEAFF	TGTGCCAGCAGCAAGACGGGGGCCATGAACACTGAAGCTTTCTTT
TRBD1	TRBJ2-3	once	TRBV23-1	CARIDRGRSTDTQYF	TGCGCCAGGATAGACAGGGGGCGATCTACAGATACGCAGTATTTT
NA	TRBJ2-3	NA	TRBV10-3	CAIRGGSDTDTQYF	TGTGCCATCAGGGGGGGCTCTGACACAGATACGCAGTATTTT
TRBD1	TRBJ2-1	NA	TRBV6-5	CASRGQYNEQFF	TGTGCCAGCAGGGGACAGTACAATGAGCAGTTCTTC
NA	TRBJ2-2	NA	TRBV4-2	CASSQEGGAGGELFF	TGTGCCAGCAGCCAAGAAGGGGGGGCTGGCGGGGAGCTGTTTTTT
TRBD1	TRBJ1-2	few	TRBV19	CASSISQGAGGYTF	TGTGCCAGTAGCATCTCACAGGGGGCTGGTGGCTACACCTTC
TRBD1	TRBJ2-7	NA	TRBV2	CASSGRTGNYEQYF	TGTGCCAGCAGTGGGAGGACAGGCAACTACGAGCAGTACTTC
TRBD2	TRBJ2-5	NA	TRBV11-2	CASSIAGEAGETQYF	TGTGCCAGCAGCATAGCGGGAGAAGCGGGCGAGACCCAGTACTTC
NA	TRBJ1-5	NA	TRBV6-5	CASSLPGAGNQPQHF	TGTGCCAGCAGCTTACCGGGCGCAGGGAATCAGCCCCAGCATTTT
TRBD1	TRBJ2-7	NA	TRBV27	CASSLSAGGHYEQYF	TGTGCCAGCAGTTTATCGGCAGGGGGACACTACGAGCAGTACTTC